This entry is about one TCR beta chain. Compared with germline, one end of the junction differs, possibly owing to a read error. Sequencing was performed with immunoSEQ multiplex PCR; in TCRdb, only in-frame clones are kept and a portion is missing. The sample yields under 1,100,000 clones, about 75% seen once. This record belongs to a study of shared clonotypes between healthy human individuals. Every donor was a Caucasian adult from Nashville, Tennessee. The germline gives CDR1 MNHNS, CDR2 SASEGT. The CDR3 consists of 16 residues. The chain joins TRBV6-1 to TRBJ1-6; D ambiguous. Sequenced sample: memory CD4+ T cells sorted from blood. Documented subset: CD45RA-negative fraction. The TCR originated in a man between 18 and 29 years old in good health. The CDR3 DNA reads as TGTGCCATCAGTGAGTCGCCCGGACGGAATAATTCACCCCTCCACTTT. It specifies CAISESPGRNNSPLHF.